A selection of T cell receptor beta chains follows, all from one sample in a study of T-cell reconstitution after alpha-beta-depleted transplantation in children. One entry per CDR3 protein results from TCRdb running MiXCR on the PCR reads. The top ten hold 14% of the sample, which has approximately 520,000 distinct CDR3 sequences, 10% to 12% seen once. The input for sequencing was PBMCs, mostly from graft donor cells, taken 180 days after TCRalphabeta/CD19-depleted stem cell transplant. These receptors all stem from a female patient aged 2-9 years who had a stem cell transplant for aplastic anemia, so the T cells may come from the graft donor. CDR3s include the opening cysteine and the closing phenylalanine or tryptophan. The D gene is left open where the match is weak. Clone size is not always given. Where it is, it says once, few, many or a class for expanded clones.

many,.,TRBV5-1,TRBJ2-1,CASSLGGPLNEQFF,TGCGCCAGCAGCTTGGGGGGGCCCCTAAATGAGCAGTTCTTC
.,TRBD2,TRBV20-1,TRBJ2-1,CSARVGLARTGFTYNEQFF,TGCAGTGCTAGGGTAGGACTAGCGAGAACGGGGTTCACCTACAATGAGCAGTTCTTC
.,.,TRBV20-1,TRBJ2-1,CSARQTYEGGNEQFF,TGCAGTGCTAGACAGACCTACGAGGGGGGGAATGAGCAGTTCTTC
many,TRBD1,TRBV4-2,TRBJ2-2,CASSPEPGQVVGELFF,TGTGCCAGCAGCCCCGAACCGGGACAGGTTGTCGGGGAGCTGTTTTTT
few,.,TRBV28,TRBJ2-7,CASSSRSSYEQYF,TGTGCCAGCAGTTCCAGGAGCTCCTACGAGCAGTACTTC
few,.,TRBV12-3/TRBV12-4,TRBJ1-1,CASSLSSTGGTEAFF,TGTGCCAGCAGTTTGAGCAGTACGGGTGGGACTGAAGCTTTCTTT
.,.,TRBV7-9,TRBJ1-1,CASTPGPTEAFF,TGTGCCAGCACCCCAGGGCCGACTGAAGCTTTCTTT
many,.,TRBV7-3,TRBJ2-1,CASSLMGNEQFF,TGTGCCAGCAGCTTAATGGGCAATGAGCAGTTCTTC
many,.,TRBV5-1,TRBJ2-2,CASSPGRTPGELFF,TGCGCCAGCAGCCCGGGACGGACCCCCGGGGAGCTGTTTTTT
few,.,TRBV28,TRBJ1-2,CASSSGSPGGYTF,TGTGCCAGCAGTTCCGGGTCCCCGGGTGGCTACACCTTC
.,.,TRBV27,TRBJ1-3,CASSLGQVTSGNTIYF,TGTGCCAGCAGTTTGGGGCAGGTGACTTCTGGAAACACCATATATTTT
many,.,TRBV6-2/TRBV6-3,TRBJ2-1,CASSYLNTDNEQFF,TGTGCCAGCAGTTACTTAAACACGGACAATGAGCAGTTCTTC
.,.,TRBV9,TRBJ1-4,CASSVGPTNEKLFF,TGTGCCAGCAGCGTAGGCCCAACTAATGAAAAACTGTTTTTT
few,TRBD1,TRBV12-3/TRBV12-4,TRBJ1-2,CASSRGQGSQVYGYTF,TGTGCCAGCAGTCGAGGACAGGGCAGCCAGGTTTATGGCTACACCTTC
few,.,TRBV10-2,TRBJ2-1,CASSAFYSYNEQFF,TGCGCCAGCAGCGCTTTCTACTCCTACAATGAGCAGTTCTTC
.,.,TRBV29-1,TRBJ1-2,CSAELANPGGYTF,TGCAGCGCTGAATTGGCGAATCCAGGTGGCTACACCTTC
.,.,TRBV10-2,TRBJ1-2,CASIESPGRYGYTF,TGCGCCAGCATTGAGTCCCCAGGCCGCTATGGCTACACCTTC
.,.,TRBV5-1,TRBJ1-1,CASSVGVSTEAFF,TGCGCCAGCAGCGTAGGGGTAAGCACTGAAGCTTTCTTT
.,TRBD1,TRBV15,TRBJ2-3,CATSRLQGQDTQYF,TGTGCCACCAGCAGGCTACAGGGGCAAGATACGCAGTATTTT
few,TRBD1,TRBV19,TRBJ1-2,CASSMGQGLGYTF,TGTGCCAGTAGTATGGGACAGGGCCTTGGCTACACCTTC
.,TRBD1,TRBV19,TRBJ2-4,CASSTGQGRAKNIQYF,TGTGCCAGTAGTACCGGACAGGGCAGGGCCAAAAACATTCAGTACTTC
.,TRBD2,TRBV7-2,TRBJ2-1,CASSLAPGLAGVGQFF,TGTGCCAGCAGCTTAGCTCCGGGACTAGCGGGAGTGGGGCAGTTCTTC
.,.,TRBV29-1,TRBJ2-1,CSVDPPYNEQFF,TGCAGCGTTGACCCCCCCTACAATGAGCAGTTCTTC
many,TRBD1,TRBV5-1,TRBJ1-4,CASSWEGQPNEKLFF,TGCGCCAGCAGTTGGGAGGGACAGCCTAATGAAAAACTGTTTTTT
.,TRBD2,TRBV28,TRBJ2-2,CASSLTQAGAAGELFF,TGTGCCAGCAGTTTAACCCAAGCGGGAGCGGCCGGGGAGCTGTTTTTT
.,.,TRBV11-2,TRBJ2-1,CASSPVSRGSSYDEQFF,TGTGCCAGCAGCCCCGTTTCACGGGGGTCGTCCTACGATGAGCAGTTCTTC
.,TRBD2,TRBV7-9,TRBJ2-5,CASSLGSSGSWQETQYF,TGTGCCAGCAGCTTAGGTTCGAGCGGGAGCTGGCAAGAGACCCAGTACTTC